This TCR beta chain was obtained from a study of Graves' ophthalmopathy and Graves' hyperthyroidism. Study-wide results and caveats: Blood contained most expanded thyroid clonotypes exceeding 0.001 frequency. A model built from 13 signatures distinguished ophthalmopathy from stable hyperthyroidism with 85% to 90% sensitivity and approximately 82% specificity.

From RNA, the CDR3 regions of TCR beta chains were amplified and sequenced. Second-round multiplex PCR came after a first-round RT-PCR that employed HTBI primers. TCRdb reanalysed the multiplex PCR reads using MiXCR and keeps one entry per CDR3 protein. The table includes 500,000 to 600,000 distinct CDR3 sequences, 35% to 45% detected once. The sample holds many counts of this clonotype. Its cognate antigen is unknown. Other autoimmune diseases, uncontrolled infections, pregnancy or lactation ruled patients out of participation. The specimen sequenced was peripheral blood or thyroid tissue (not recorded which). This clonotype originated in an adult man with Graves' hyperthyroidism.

The CDR3 bases are TGCAGTGCTAGAAGCGCGACAGGGGACTCCTACGAGCAGTACTTC. Translation gives CSARSATGDSYEQYF. The rearrangement joins TRBV20-1 to TRBJ2-7, with 8 bases lining up with TRBD1. The trim removed 2 bases at V and 0 bases at J, leaving 6 bases unmatched. The germline gives CDR1 DFQATT, CDR2 SNEGSKA (reference sequence). The CDR3 consists of 15 residues.